The clone carrying this TCR beta chain was seen only a few times. This sample stems from a study of blood T cell repertoires in COVID-19. The method was immunoSEQ multiplex PCR; TCRdb's version includes in-frame clones alone and lacks a portion of them. The sample shows about 330,000 clones, around four fifths of them seen only once. This CDR3 comprises 16 residues. V was clipped by 5 bases and J by 0 bases, with 14 bases between them. Germline V gives CDR1 MDHEN, CDR2 SYDVKM. The sample taken for sequencing was peripheral blood. V usage is TRBV28 and J usage is TRBJ1-5; no clear D gene. The receptor was isolated from a woman in her fifties or sixties with acute or convalescent COVID-19. This chain's CDR3 is CASSPILGYSNQPQHF. In DNA form, the CDR3 reads TGTGCCAGCAGTCCAATACTCGGGTATAGCAATCAGCCCCAGCATTTT.